Following are 21 T cell receptor beta chains from one sample sequenced in a study of radiotherapy plus CTLA-4 blockade in lung cancer. The repertoire was sequenced with immunoSEQ multiplex PCR; TCRdb's copy has only in-frame clones and lacks some. The table records over 85,000 clones, 88% of them present only once. The specimen was peripheral blood, collected from a patient treated with radiotherapy plus ipilimumab. Receptors were obtained from a human donor with non-small cell lung cancer that progressed on radiotherapy plus ipilimumab.

This chain connects TRBV6-1 to TRBJ2-7, with D perhaps TRBD1 or TRBD2 (5 bases each). The germline V and J ends were trimmed by 3 bases and 3 bases, with 12 bases remaining between them. CDR1 is MNHNS and CDR2 is SASEGT in the germline V gene. The CDR3 loop spans 14 amino acids. The CDR3 region has the DNA TGTGCCAGCAGTGATGCAGGGACGGGCTACGAGCAGTACTTC. It specifies CASSDAGTGYEQYF.

This sequence joins TRBV7-9 and TRBJ2-7; D not certain. V dropped 0 bases and J dropped 3 bases, with 6 bases sitting between them. The length of the CDR3 is 13 residues. CDR1 is SEHNR, CDR2 FQNEAQ, per germline (reference sequence). The CDR3: CASSLAYHYEQYF. CDR3 bases: TGTGCCAGCAGCTTAGCCTATCACTACGAGCAGTACTTC.

This clone appeared a single time. The chain is built from TRBV2 and TRBJ2-7; 9 nucleotides line up with TRBD2. CDR3 size: 12 residues. Losses at the gene ends were 11 bases for V and 6 bases for J; bases not matched to a gene: 8. Germline V lookup: CDR1 SNHLY, CDR2 FYNNEI. CDR3 in DNA: TGTGCCGGTGGACTAGCGCTTGGCGAGCAGTACTTC. Protein product: CAGGLALGEQYF. The full variable domain, with the rest looked up from reference TRBV2 and TRBJ2-7, is EPEVTQTPSHQVTQMGQEVILRCVPISNHLYFYWYRQILGQKVEFLVSFYNNEISEKSEIFDDQFSVERPDGSNFTLKIRSTKLEDSAMYFCAGGLALGEQYFGPGTRLTVT.

V usage is TRBV11-3 and J usage is TRBJ2-2; D not resolved. Trimming took 4 bases from V and 6 from J, leaving 6 bases between them. Germline V CDR1 and CDR2: SGHNT, YENEEA. There are 12 residues in the CDR3. Here the CDR3 DNA reads TGTGCCAGCAGCTCCCGCCCCGGGGAGCTGTTTTTT. This sequence encodes CASSSRPGELFF.

The chain carries TRBV5-1 and TRBJ1-2; D not resolved. V shed 0 bases and J shed 4 bases, with 13 bases lying between them. Germline loops: CDR1 SGHRS, CDR2 YFSETQ. The CDR3 is made up of 15 amino acids. Here the CDR3 reads CASSLEDPSRYGYTF. The CDR3 nucleotides are TGCGCCAGCAGCTTGGAGGACCCCTCCCGCTATGGCTACACCTTC.

The CDR3: CASSTGTSGSWGTGELFF. The CDR3 coding sequence is TGCGCCAGCAGCACCGGGACTAGCGGGAGTTGGGGCACCGGGGAGCTGTTTTTT. V gene TRBV5-1 combines with J gene TRBJ2-2; 14 positions match TRBD2. Trimming cost V 4 bases and J 4 bases; bases outside gene matches: 9. This CDR3 spans 18 amino acids. The germline V gene encodes CDR1 SGHRS and CDR2 YFSETQ.

The rearrangement joins TRBV2 to TRBJ2-1; no clear D gene. CDR3 size: 11 residues. The germline V and J ends were trimmed by 7 bases and 7 bases, with 8 bases remaining between them. Germline loops: CDR1 SNHLY, CDR2 FYNNEI. CDR3 region: CASISGNEQFF. CDR3 coding DNA: TGTGCCAGCATTTCTGGAAATGAGCAGTTCTTC.

CDR3 sequence: CASSDSDTSGYTF. CDR3 bases: TGTGCCAGCAGCGATTCCGATACATCCGGCTACACCTTC. This chain joins TRBV5-6 and TRBJ1-2; D gene ambiguous. CDR1 is SGHDT and CDR2 is YYEEEE in the germline V gene. The CDR3 sequence is 13 residues long. With 4 bases removed from V and 8 bases from J, the gap between germline ends came to 15 bases.

This chain connects TRBV15 to TRBJ1-1; D remains ambiguous. The V end was cut by 2 bases, the J end by 8 bases, with 12 bases between. In germline, CDR1 is LNHNV, CDR2 YYDKDF (reference sequence). This CDR3 region has 13 residues. As DNA, the CDR3 is TGTGCCACCAGCAGACTAAGGTTAGACGAAGCTTTCTTT. It encodes CATSRLRLDEAFF. The whole variable domain, remainder taken from reference TRBV15 and TRBJ1-1, is DAMVIQNPRYQVTQFGKPVTLSCSQTLNHNVMYWYQQKSSQAPKLLFHYYDKDFNNEADTPDNFQSRRPNTSFCFLDIRSPGLGDTAMYLCATSRLRLDEAFFGQGTRLTVV.

This chain links TRBV5-8 with TRBJ2-7; 12 nucleotides line up with TRBD2. Germline loops: CDR1 SGHTS, CDR2 YDEGEE. The trim removed 3 bases at V and 5 bases at J, leaving 12 bases unmatched. The CDR3 is 17 residues long. CDR3 in amino acids: CASSSSRLAGVADEQYF. The CDR3 nucleotides are TGTGCCAGCAGCTCCTCACGACTAGCGGGAGTTGCCGACGAGCAGTACTTC.

This clone was seen a single time. V usage is TRBV20-1 and J usage is TRBJ2-5; TRBD2 might be the D (5 bases). The CDR3 has 11 amino acids. CDR1 and CDR2 (germline): DFQATT, SNEGSKA (reference sequence). V was pared by 4 bases and J by 7 bases, with 10 bases between. CDR3 nucleotide sequence: TGCAGTGCTACCCCGGAGGTGACCCAGTACTTC. Its protein product is CSATPEVTQYF.

This chain uses TRBV7-6 with TRBJ2-3, with 7 positions matching TRBD2. The trim removed 2 bases at V and 0 bases at J, leaving 17 bases unmatched. Germline lookup yields CDR1 SGHVS and CDR2 FNYEAQ. The CDR3 runs 20 residues. The CDR3 is CASSLFRGSGLLSSTDTQYF. The CDR3 nucleotides are TGTGCCAGCAGCTTATTTAGGGGATCGGGACTATTGTCTAGCACAGATACGCAGTATTTT.

A single count supports this clone. The chain couples TRBV7-2 to TRBJ2-5; D unclear. The ends were cut back, 5 bases at V and 7 bases at J, with 11 bases in the middle. The V gene's germline CDR1 is SGHTA and CDR2 FQGNSA. The CDR3 length is 12 residues. The CDR3 sequence: CASSKVPATQYF. CDR3 nucleotide sequence: TGTGCCAGCAGCAAGGTTCCTGCGACCCAGTACTTC.

V is TRBV5-5 and J is TRBJ2-7; 7 nucleotides match TRBD2. Germline trimming cut 4 bases from V and 7 bases from J; bases unmatched to any gene: 11. Germline assignment: CDR1 SGHKS and CDR2 YYEKEE (reference sequence). This CDR3 has 14 amino acids. CDR3 nucleotide sequence: TGTGCCAGCAGCCTGGGAGCGGCCGGGGGGGAGCAGTACTTC. Translated, it gives CASSLGAAGGEQYF. The full variable domain, in which reference TRBV5-5 and TRBJ2-7 provide the parts outside the CDR3, is DAGVTQSPTHLIKTRGQQVTLRCSPISGHKSVSWYQQVLGQGPQFIFQYYEKEERGRGNFPDRFSARQFPNYSSELNVNALLLGDSALYLCASSLGAAGGEQYFGPGTRLTVT.

The genes are TRBV2 and TRBJ2-7; weak D call: TRBD2 (10 bases). Germline lookup yields CDR1 SNHLY and CDR2 FYNNEI. V lost 8 bases to trimming and J lost 3 bases, with 23 bases between them. This CDR3 comprises 16 residues. CDR3 loop: CASLPTGGLAYYEQYF. In DNA, the CDR3 is TGTGCCAGCTTACCGACAGGGGGACTAGCGTACTACGAGCAGTACTTC.

The chain carries TRBV21-1 and TRBJ1-5; the table's D gene call, TRBD1, was not cross checked with the DNA. TRBV21-1 is a listed pseudogene. The length of the CDR3 is 16 residues. CDR3 sequence reads: CASSKTNRDSNQPQHF. CDR3 coding DNA: TGTGCCAGCAGCAAAACCAACAGGGATAGCAATCAGCCCCAGCATTTT.

In the case of this clone: Other DNA sequences in the sample encode the same CDR3. The chain links TRBV5-1 to TRBJ2-7; the D is unclear. CDR3 length equals 15 residues. The germline V gene has CDR1 SGHRS and CDR2 YFSETQ. Trimming took 0 bases from V and 0 from J, leaving 10 bases between them. The CDR3 DNA reads TGCGCCAGCAGCTTGGCCCCCGGTGACTCCTACGAGCAGTACTTC. Protein: CASSLAPGDSYEQYF. Full variable domain (remainder filled in from reference TRBV5-1 and TRBJ2-7): KAGVTQTPRYLIKTRGQQVTLSCSPISGHRSVSWYQQTPGQGLQFLFEYFSETQRNKGNFPGRFSGRQFSNSRSEMNVSTLELGDSALYLCASSLAPGDSYEQYFGPGTRLTVT.

The rearrangement links TRBV5-1 to TRBJ2-7; 10 bases are a match to TRBD2. CDR1 and CDR2 from the germline V gene are SGHRS and YFSETQ. Losses at the gene ends were 0 bases for V and 1 base for J; bases not matched to a gene: 1. The CDR3 totals 15 residues. CDR3 in DNA: TGCGCCAGCAGCTTGGGACTAGCGGGTTCCTACGAGCAGTACTTC. Its protein product is CASSLGLAGSYEQYF.

DNA of the CDR3: TGTGCCTGGAACTGGGCAGGGACAAGCTATGGCTACACCTTC. Its translation is CAWNWAGTSYGYTF. The V call is TRBV30, the J call TRBJ1-2, with D possibly being TRBD1 (6 bases). The CDR3 sequence is 14 residues long. V was pared by 4 bases and J by 4 bases, with 16 bases between. CDR1 is GTSNPN and CDR2 is SVGIG in the germline V gene (reference sequence). Based on the CDR3 plus reference TRBV30 and TRBJ1-2, the full variable domain is SQTIHQWPATLVQPVGSPLSLECTVEGTSNPNLYWYRQAAGRGLQLLFYSVGIGQISSEVPQNLSASRPQDRQFILSSKKLLLSDSGFYLCAWNWAGTSYGYTFGSGTRLTVV.

The V gene is TRBV5-4, the J gene TRBJ2-5, with a tentative D call TRBD1 (6 bases). This CDR3 spans 14 amino acids. V lost 4 bases, J lost 0 bases, and 10 bases lay in between. Germline CDR1 reads SGHNT; CDR2 reads YYREEE (reference sequence). CDR3 protein: CASSTGQNQETQYF. The CDR3 nucleotides read TGTGCCAGCAGCACGGGACAAAACCAAGAGACCCAGTACTTC.

The rearrangement uses TRBV5-4 and TRBJ2-3, with 8 bases aligning to TRBD2. V shed 0 bases, J shed 10 bases, and the junction held 7 bases outside the gene matches. The CDR3 spans 14 residues. The germline CDR1 and CDR2 sequences are SGHNT and YYREEE (reference sequence). The CDR3 is CASSLEIAGNSQYF. The CDR3 nucleotides read TGTGCCAGCAGCTTGGAAATAGCGGGAAATTCGCAGTATTTT. The variable domain in full, completed from reference TRBV5-4 and TRBJ2-3, reads ETGVTQSPTHLIKTRGQQVTLRCSSQSGHNTVSWYQQALGQGPQFIFQYYREEENGRGNFPPRFSGLQFPNYSSELNVNALELDDSALYLCASSLEIAGNSQYFGPGTRLTVL.